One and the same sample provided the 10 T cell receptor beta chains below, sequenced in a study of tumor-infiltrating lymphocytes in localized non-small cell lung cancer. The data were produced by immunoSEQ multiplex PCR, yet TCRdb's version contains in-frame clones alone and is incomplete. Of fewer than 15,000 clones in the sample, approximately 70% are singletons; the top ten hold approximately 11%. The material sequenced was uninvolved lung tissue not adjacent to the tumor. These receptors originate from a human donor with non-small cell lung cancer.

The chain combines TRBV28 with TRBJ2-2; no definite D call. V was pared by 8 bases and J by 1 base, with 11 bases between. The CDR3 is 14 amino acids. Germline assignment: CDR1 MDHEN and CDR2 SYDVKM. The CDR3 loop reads CASGSPGNTGELFF. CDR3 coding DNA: TGTGCCAGCGGGTCCCCGGGGAACACCGGGGAGCTGTTTTTT. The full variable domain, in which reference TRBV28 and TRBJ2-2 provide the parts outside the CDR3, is DVKVTQSSRYLVKRTGEKVFLECVQDMDHENMFWYRQDPGLGLRLIYFSYDVKMKEKGDIPEGYSVSREKKERFSLILESASTNQTSMYLCASGSPGNTGELFFGEGSRLTVL.

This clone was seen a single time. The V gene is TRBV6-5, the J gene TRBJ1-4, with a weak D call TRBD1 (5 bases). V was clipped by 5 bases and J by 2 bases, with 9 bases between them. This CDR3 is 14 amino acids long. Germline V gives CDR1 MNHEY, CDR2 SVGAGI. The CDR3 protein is CASSGAETNEKLFF. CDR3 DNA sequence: TGTGCCAGCAGTGGGGCCGAGACTAATGAAAAACTGTTTTTT.

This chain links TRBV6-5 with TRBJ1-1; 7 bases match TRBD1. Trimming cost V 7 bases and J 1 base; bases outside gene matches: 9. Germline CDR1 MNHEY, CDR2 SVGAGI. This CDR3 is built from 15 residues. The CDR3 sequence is CASNNLGQQNTEAFF. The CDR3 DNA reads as TGTGCCAGCAATAACTTGGGACAGCAGAACACTGAAGCTTTCTTT.

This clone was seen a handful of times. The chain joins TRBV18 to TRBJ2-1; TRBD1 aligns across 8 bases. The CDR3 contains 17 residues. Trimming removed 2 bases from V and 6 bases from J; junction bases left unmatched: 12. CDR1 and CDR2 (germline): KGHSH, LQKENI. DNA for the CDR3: TGTGCCAGCTCACCAGGGCGCAGGACAGGGCAGGGCAATGAGCAGTTCTTC. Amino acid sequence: CASSPGRRTGQGNEQFF.

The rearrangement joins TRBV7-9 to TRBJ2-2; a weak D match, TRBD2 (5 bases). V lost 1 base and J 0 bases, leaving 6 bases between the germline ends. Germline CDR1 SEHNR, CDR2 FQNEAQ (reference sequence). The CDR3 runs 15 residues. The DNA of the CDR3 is TGTGCCAGCAGCTTAGGGAGGTCGAACACCGGGGAGCTGTTTTTT. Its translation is CASSLGRSNTGELFF.

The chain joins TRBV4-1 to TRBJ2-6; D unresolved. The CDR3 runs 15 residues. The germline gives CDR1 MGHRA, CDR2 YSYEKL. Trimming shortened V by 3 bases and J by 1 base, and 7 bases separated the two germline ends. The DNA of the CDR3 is TGCGCCAGCAGCCAGCTGGGATCTGGGGCCAACGTCCTGACTTTC. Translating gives CASSQLGSGANVLTF.

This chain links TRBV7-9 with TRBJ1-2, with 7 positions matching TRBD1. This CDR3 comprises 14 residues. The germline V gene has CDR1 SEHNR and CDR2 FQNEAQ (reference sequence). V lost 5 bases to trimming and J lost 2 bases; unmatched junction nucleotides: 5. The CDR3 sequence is CASSRDRQNYGYTF. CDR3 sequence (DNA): TGTGCCAGCAGCAGGGACAGACAGAACTATGGCTACACCTTC.

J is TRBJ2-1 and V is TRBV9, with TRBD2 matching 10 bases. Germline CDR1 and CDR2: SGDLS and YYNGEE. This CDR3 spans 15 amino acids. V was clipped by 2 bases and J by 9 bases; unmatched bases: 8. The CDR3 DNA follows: TGTGCCAGCAGCGTGACAACTAGCGGGACTAGTGAGCAGTTCTTC. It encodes CASSVTTSGTSEQFF.

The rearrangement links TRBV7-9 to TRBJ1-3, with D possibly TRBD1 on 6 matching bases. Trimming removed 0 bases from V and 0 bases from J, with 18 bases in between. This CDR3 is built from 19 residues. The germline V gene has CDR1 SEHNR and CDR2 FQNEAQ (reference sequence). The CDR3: CASSLASGGHLSSGNTIYF. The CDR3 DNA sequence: TGTGCCAGCAGCTTAGCCTCGGGGGGACACCTAAGCTCTGGAAACACCATATATTTT. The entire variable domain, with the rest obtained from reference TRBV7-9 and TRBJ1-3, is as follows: DTGVSQNPRHKITKRGQNVTFRCDPISEHNRLYWYRQTLGQGPEFLTYFQNEAQLEKSRLLSDRFSAERPKGSFSTLEIQRTEQGDSAMYLCASSLASGGHLSSGNTIYFGEGSWLTVV.

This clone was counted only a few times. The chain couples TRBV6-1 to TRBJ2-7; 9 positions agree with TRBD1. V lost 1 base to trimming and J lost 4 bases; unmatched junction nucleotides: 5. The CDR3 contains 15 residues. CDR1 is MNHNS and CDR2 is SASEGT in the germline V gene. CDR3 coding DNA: TGTGCCAGCAGTGAAGGGGGGACAGGGAAATACGAGCAGTACTTC. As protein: CASSEGGTGKYEQYF.